This T cell receptor (beta chain) stems from a study of TIL therapy for anti-PD-1-resistant metastatic lung cancer. Study-wide context: Most patients had lung adenocarcinoma; a few tumors were EGFR-mutant, two ALK-rearranged; half smoked currently or formerly.

Comments on this clone: Its antigen is not identified.

Study-level findings and limits: The cohort had more treatment-naive, never-smoker and oncogene-addicted patients than typical.

Sequencing used immunoSEQ v3. Sequencing depth was 1.9 million or so read pairs for survey level, roughly 4.5-6 million for deep. The repertoire was sequenced with immunoSEQ multiplex PCR; TCRdb's copy has only in-frame clones and lacks some. The sample lists tens of thousands of clones, roughly 84% occurring once. Germline trimming cut 8 bases from V and 1 base from J; bases unmatched to any gene: 16. The CDR3 has 17 residues. Germline loops: CDR1 MDHEN, CDR2 SYDVKM. Time point denoted: pre-treatment sample, taken before nivolumab and TIL therapy. Patients were adults with stage 4 NSCLC. Sequences were derived from blood, sampled at baseline. This chain joins TRBV28 and TRBJ2-5, with 7 bases that match TRBD2. This TCR came from a person aged 25-85 years with non-small cell lung cancer. CDR3 nucleotides: TGTGCCAGCGAGTCGGGGGGTCCACGAGGGTCCCAAGAGACCCAGTACTTC. Protein sequence: CASESGGPRGSQETQYF.